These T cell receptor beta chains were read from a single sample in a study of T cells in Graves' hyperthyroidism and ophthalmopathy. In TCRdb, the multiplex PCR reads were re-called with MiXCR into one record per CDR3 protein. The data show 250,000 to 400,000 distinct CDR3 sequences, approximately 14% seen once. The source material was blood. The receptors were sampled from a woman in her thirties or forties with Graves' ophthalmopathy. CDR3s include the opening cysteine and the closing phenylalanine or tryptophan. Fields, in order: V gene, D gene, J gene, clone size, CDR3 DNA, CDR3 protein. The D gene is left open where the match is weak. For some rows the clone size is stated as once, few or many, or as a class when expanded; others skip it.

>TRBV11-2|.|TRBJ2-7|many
TGTGCCAGCAGCTTAGCCGGGATCCCGGGAGAGCAGTACTTC
CASSLAGIPGEQYF
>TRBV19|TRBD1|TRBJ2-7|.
TGTGCCAGTAGTATAGGAGAGGGGGCCTTCCCCTACGAGCAGTACTTC
CASSIGEGAFPYEQYF
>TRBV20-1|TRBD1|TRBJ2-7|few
TGCAGTGCTACAGGGGGCGGGTCCTACGAGCAGTACTTC
CSATGGGSYEQYF
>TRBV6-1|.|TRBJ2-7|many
TGTGCCAGCAGTGAAGGCTACTCCTACGAGCAGTACTTC
CASSEGYSYEQYF
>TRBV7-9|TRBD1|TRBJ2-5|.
TGTGCCGCTCTCCGGGGACAGGGCAGGACCCAGTACTTC
CAALRGQGRTQYF
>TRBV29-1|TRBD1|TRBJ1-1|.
TGCAGCGTTGAAGAAACGGCGGCGAACAGGGGATCTGAAGCTTTCTTT
CSVEETAANRGSEAFF
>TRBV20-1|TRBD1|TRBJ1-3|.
TGCAGTGCGGATCCGGGACAGGGGGGCTTTAGCTCTGGAAACACCATATGTTTT
CSADPGQGGFSSGNTICF
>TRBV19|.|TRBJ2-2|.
TGTGCCAGTAGTATTGAGACTAGGTTCCCCGGGGAGCTGTTTTTT
CASSIETRFPGELFF
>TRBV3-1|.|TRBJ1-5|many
TGTGCCAGCAGCCAAGACGGGATTCAGCCCCAGCATTTT
CASSQDGIQPQHF
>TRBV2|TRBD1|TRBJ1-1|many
TGTGCCAGCAGTGAAGCGCCAGGGGGAACTGAAGCTTTCTTT
CASSEAPGGTEAFF
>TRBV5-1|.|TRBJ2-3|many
TGCGCCAGCAGCGGGCTAGGGGCCCCTAGCACAGATACGCAGTATTTT
CASSGLGAPSTDTQYF
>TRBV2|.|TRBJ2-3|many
TGTGCCAGCAGTGAAGAGTGGGGAGATACGCAGTATTTT
CASSEEWGDTQYF
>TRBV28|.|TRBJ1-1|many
TGTGCCAGCAGCCCTAGCAGTGTCACTGAAGCTTTCTTT
CASSPSSVTEAFF
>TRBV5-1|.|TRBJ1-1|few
TGCGCCAGCAGTTGGGATGGTGTGGTGGGTGAAGCTTTCTTT
CASSWDGVVGEAFF
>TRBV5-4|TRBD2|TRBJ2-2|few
TGTGCCAGCAGCCCTAGCGGCGTTACAACGGGAACCGGGGAGCTGTTTTTT
CASSPSGVTTGTGELFF
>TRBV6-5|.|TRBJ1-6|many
TGTGCCAGCAGTTTTGGGGTAGGGTCACCCCTCCACTTT
CASSFGVGSPLHF
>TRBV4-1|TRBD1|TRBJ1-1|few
TGCGCCAGCAGCCAAAAACCTTCAACAGGGGGCGATGAAGCTTTCTTT
CASSQKPSTGGDEAFF
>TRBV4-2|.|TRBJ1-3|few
TGTGCCAGCAGCCCGGGGAGAAACACCATATATTTT
CASSPGRNTIYF
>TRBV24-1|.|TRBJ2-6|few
TGTGCCACCAGTGAGCCGAGAGGGGCAGGTGGGGCCAACGTCCTGACTTTC
CATSEPRGAGGANVLTF
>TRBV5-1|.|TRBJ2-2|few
TGCGCCAGCAGCTTACGGGCAGGGCCCGGGGAGCTGTTTTTT
CASSLRAGPGELFF
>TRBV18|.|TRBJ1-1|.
TGTGCCAGCTCACCCCTCAGGGCATTGAACACTGAAGCTTTCTTT
CASSPLRALNTEAFF
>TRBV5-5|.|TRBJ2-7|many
TGTGCCAGCGCTCCAGCATCCCATAGCTACGAGCAGTACTTC
CASAPASHSYEQYF
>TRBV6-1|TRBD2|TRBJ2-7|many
TGTGCCAGCAGTTATCCTCGGACTAGCGGTCCCTACGAGCAGTACTTC
CASSYPRTSGPYEQYF
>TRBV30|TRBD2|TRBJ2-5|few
TGTGCCTGGACCGGACTAGCGGGAGGGACCCAGTACTTC
CAWTGLAGGTQYF
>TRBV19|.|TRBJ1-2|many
TGTGCCAGTAAATGGGGTTGGCAGCCGTACTATGGCTACACCTTC
CASKWGWQPYYGYTF
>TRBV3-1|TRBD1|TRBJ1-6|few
TGTGCCAGCAGCCAAGTACAGGGGTATAATTCACCCCTCCACTTT
CASSQVQGYNSPLHF
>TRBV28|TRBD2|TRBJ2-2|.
TGTGCCATCTGGACTAGCGGTGACACCGGGGAGCTGTTTTTT
CAIWTSGDTGELFF
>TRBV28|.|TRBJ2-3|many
TGTGCCAGCAGTACGACAGATACGCAGTATTTT
CASSTTDTQYF
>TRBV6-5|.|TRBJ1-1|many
TGTGCCAGCAGTTACTCTGACAGAATAATCGCTGAAGCTTTCTTT
CASSYSDRIIAEAFF
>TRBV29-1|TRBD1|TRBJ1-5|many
TGCAGCGTTGGGGGGGGACAGGGTAGCAATCAGCCCCAGCATTTT
CSVGGGQGSNQPQHF
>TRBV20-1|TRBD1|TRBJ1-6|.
TGCAGTGCTAGAGATTATAGGGGGACAGGGTATAATTCACCCCTCCACTTT
CSARDYRGTGYNSPLHF
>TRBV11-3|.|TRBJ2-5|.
TGTGCCAGCAGTAAGACAAGGACAGGAGGGACCATTAAGACCCAGTACTTC
CASSKTRTGGTIKTQYF
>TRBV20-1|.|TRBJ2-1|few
TGCAGTGCTAGAAGCCCCCTCCTGGCCAATGAGCAGTTCTTC
CSARSPLLANEQFF
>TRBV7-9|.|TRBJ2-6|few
TGTGCCAGCAGTACTGGTTGGGCTGGGGCCAACGTCCTGACTTTC
CASSTGWAGANVLTF
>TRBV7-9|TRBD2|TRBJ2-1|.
TGTGCCAGCAGCTACACTAGCGGGATCTACAATGAGCAGTTCTTC
CASSYTSGIYNEQFF
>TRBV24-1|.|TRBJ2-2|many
TGTGCCACCAGTCAAGGGTCGCGGACCGGGGAGCTGTTTTTT
CATSQGSRTGELFF
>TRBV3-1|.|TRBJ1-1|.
TGTGCCAGCAGGTACGCCCAGGGAGGTGAAGCTTTCTTT
CASRYAQGGEAFF
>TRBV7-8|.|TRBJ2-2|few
TGTGCCAGCAGCTTAGATCACAGACTATACACCGGGGAGCTGTTTTTT
CASSLDHRLYTGELFF
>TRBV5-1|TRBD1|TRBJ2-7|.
TGCGCCAGCAGCTCGAGACAGGGGAGCTCCTACGAGCAGTACTTC
CASSSRQGSSYEQYF
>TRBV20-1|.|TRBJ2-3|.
TGCAGTGCTAGAGACTCCGGGAAAAGCACAGATACGCAGTATTTT
CSARDSGKSTDTQYF
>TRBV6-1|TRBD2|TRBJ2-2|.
TGTGCCAGCGGGGGGGGGTACATCGGGGAGCTGTTTTTT
CASGGGYIGELFF
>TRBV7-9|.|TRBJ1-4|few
TGTGCCAGCAGCGCCCAGGGAGTACTGTTTTTT
CASSAQGVLFF
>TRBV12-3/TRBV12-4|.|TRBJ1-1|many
TGTGCCAGCGGAGCGGGACTCACGAACACTGAAGCTTTCTTT
CASGAGLTNTEAFF
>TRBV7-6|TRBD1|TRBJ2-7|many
TGTGCCAGCAGCTTAGCAGGGACAGGGAATTACGAGCAGTACTTC
CASSLAGTGNYEQYF
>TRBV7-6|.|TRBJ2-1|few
TGTGCCAGCAGCTTAGGTGCAGGCTCCGTTGGGCAGTTCTTC
CASSLGAGSVGQFF
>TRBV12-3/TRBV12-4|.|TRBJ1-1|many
TGTGCCAGCAGACATCAATCCCAGGGATCTCGGGCTTTCTTT
CASRHQSQGSRAFF
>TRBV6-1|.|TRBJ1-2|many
TGTGCCAGCAGCCCTCTTGGGGGGGGATATGGCTACACCTTC
CASSPLGGGYGYTF
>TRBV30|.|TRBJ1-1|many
TGTGCCTGGAGTGTTACGAGGGTCACTGAAGCTTTCTTT
CAWSVTRVTEAFF
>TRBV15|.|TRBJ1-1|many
TGTGCCACCAGCAGAGATCTCGGGCCAGGGAGAGCTTTCTTT
CATSRDLGPGRAFF
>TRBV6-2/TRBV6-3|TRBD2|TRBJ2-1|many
TGTGCCAGCAGCTTCACTTCTAGCGGGAGAGCAGCCTACAATGAGCAGTTCTTC
CASSFTSSGRAAYNEQFF
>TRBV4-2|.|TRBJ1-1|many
TGTGCCAGCAGCCGTCGGACAGCTAACATGAACACTGAAGCTTTCTTT
CASSRRTANMNTEAFF
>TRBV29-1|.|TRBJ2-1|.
TGCAGCGTTGTAGGTGTTTCCTACAATGAGCAGTTCTTC
CSVVGVSYNEQFF
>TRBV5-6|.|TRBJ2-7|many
TGTGCCAGCAGCTCCGGACCCAGGAGCTCCTACGAGCAGTACTTC
CASSSGPRSSYEQYF
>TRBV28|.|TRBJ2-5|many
TGTGCCAGCAGTTTAGTCACGTACCAAGAGACCCAGTACTTC
CASSLVTYQETQYF